This TCR beta chain derives from a study of blood T cells in healthy people across ages. Study-level background: About one barcoded beta molecule per two T cells came from capture by template switching.

This clonotype was observed a few times. The CDR3 is 13 amino acids. Germline CDR1 and CDR2: SNHLY and FYNNEI. For the second PCR, which ran for roughly 6 to 12 cycles, a sample-barcoded 5' primer and a J-beta primer mix were used. The template-switch adaptor was a 5' adaptor with 12 random nucleotides. It tagged each cDNA molecule. A single record per CDR3 protein comes from TCRdb applying MiXCR to the 5' RACE reads. This sample has some 320,000 distinct CDR3 sequences, with around 30% found just once. This chain links TRBV2 with TRBJ2-5; perhaps TRBD1 as D (5 bases). TRBJ2-1 explains the end of the DNA better; the J call may be wrong. The TCR sequence derives from a woman in her 70s in good health. The specimen was blood. CDR3 sequence reads: CASSEQGYNEQFF. The CDR3 DNA reads TGTGCCAGCAGTGAACAGGGTTACAATGAGCAGTTCTTC.